The rows below give T cell receptor beta chains drawn from one sample of a study of identical twins. MiXCR, applied by TCRdb to the 5' RACE reads, yields one record per CDR3 protein. The profile shows around 340,000 distinct CDR3 sequences, about 10% of them singletons. The material sequenced was naive T cells sorted from blood. The receptors were gathered from a woman aged 45-60 years in good health. Each CDR3 is given with its conserved first and last residue. The order of the fields is CDR3 length, D gene, J gene, V gene, clone size, CDR3 DNA, CDR3 protein. D genes are given only for firm matches. Expanded clones are given a class, and other clones once, few, many or no size at all.

cdr3_length: 15; d_call: TRBD1; j_call: TRBJ2-5; v_call: TRBV9; clone_size: few; cdr3_nt: TGTGCCAGCAGCTTTCGACAGGGGGGTTTGGAGACCCAGTACTTC; cdr3_aa: CASSFRQGGLETQYF
cdr3_length: 10; d_call: .; j_call: TRBJ2-4; v_call: TRBV7-2; clone_size: few; cdr3_nt: TGTGCCAGCAGCACAAACATTCAGTACTTC; cdr3_aa: CASSTNIQYF
cdr3_length: 16; d_call: TRBD1; j_call: TRBJ2-3; v_call: TRBV5-1; clone_size: .; cdr3_nt: TGCGCCACCACCGTTGGACAGGGTCTCGGCACAGATACGCAGTATTTT; cdr3_aa: CATTVGQGLGTDTQYF
cdr3_length: 17; d_call: .; j_call: TRBJ2-3; v_call: TRBV4-1; clone_size: .; cdr3_nt: TGCGCCAGCAGCCAAAGTTACGGGCGGGCTCCCACAGATACGCAGTATTTT; cdr3_aa: CASSQSYGRAPTDTQYF
cdr3_length: 16; d_call: .; j_call: TRBJ2-7; v_call: TRBV4-1; clone_size: .; cdr3_nt: TGCGCCAGCAGCCAAGATCGGCCAGGGGTCTCCTACGAGCAGTACTTC; cdr3_aa: CASSQDRPGVSYEQYF
cdr3_length: 13; d_call: .; j_call: TRBJ2-7; v_call: TRBV5-1; clone_size: many; cdr3_nt: TGCGCCAGCTCAAGCGGGACATCCTACGAGCAGTACTTC; cdr3_aa: CASSSGTSYEQYF
cdr3_length: 11; d_call: .; j_call: TRBJ1-4; v_call: TRBV12-3/TRBV12-4; clone_size: few; cdr3_nt: TGTGCCAGCACCCGCAATGAAAAACTGTTTTTT; cdr3_aa: CASTRNEKLFF
cdr3_length: 13; d_call: TRBD1; j_call: TRBJ1-2; v_call: TRBV27; clone_size: many; cdr3_nt: TGTGCCAGCATGGGACAGAAAAGAAGTGGCTACACCTTC; cdr3_aa: CASMGQKRSGYTF
cdr3_length: 13; d_call: .; j_call: TRBJ2-7; v_call: TRBV20-1; clone_size: few; cdr3_nt: TGCAGTGTTTCCCCGGGACTCACCTACGAGCAGTACTTC; cdr3_aa: CSVSPGLTYEQYF
cdr3_length: 17; d_call: TRBD1; j_call: TRBJ1-1; v_call: TRBV29-1; clone_size: few; cdr3_nt: TGCAGCGCCACCTTTTCGGAACAGGGGCCCATTAACACTGAAGCTTTCTTT; cdr3_aa: CSATFSEQGPINTEAFF
cdr3_length: 12; d_call: TRBD1; j_call: TRBJ2-7; v_call: TRBV6-2/TRBV6-3; clone_size: few; cdr3_nt: TGTGCCAGCAGGGACAGGGGGCCCGAGCAGTACTTC; cdr3_aa: CASRDRGPEQYF